The entry below gives a single T cell receptor (beta chain) sequence along with its context. This sample is drawn from a study of blood T cell repertoires in COVID-19. The repertoire was sequenced with immunoSEQ multiplex PCR; TCRdb's copy has only in-frame clones and lacks some. The table includes under 150,000 clones, approximately 84% detected once. Germline V lookup: CDR1 SGHDT, CDR2 YYEEEE. The CDR3 covers 15 residues. The junction had 4 bases not matched to a gene; V was cut back by 4 bases and J by 6 bases. V gene TRBV5-6 combines with J gene TRBJ2-2; TRBD1 matches at 12 bases. This receptor was obtained from a human donor in a cohort sampled during active COVID-19. The sample was peripheral blood. The CDR3 DNA sequence: TGTGCCAGCAGCACGGGACAGGGGGCCCCCGGGGAGCTGTTTTTT. Its protein product is CASSTGQGAPGELFF.